This T cell receptor beta chain originates from a study of neoadjuvant nivolumab and ipilimumab in lung cancer. Study results and limitations: Only two of four nivolumab-treated tumors gained richness and clonality by surgery.

This table comes from immunoSEQ multiplex PCR, and its TCRdb copy is limited to in-frame clones, with some not included. This sample has tens of thousands of clones, with around 89% found just once. V lost 7 bases and J 7 bases, leaving 14 bases between the germline ends. Germline V gene sequence: CDR1 SNHLY, CDR2 FYNNEI. CDR3 length equals 13 residues. On this clone: Its antigen is currently unknown.

The chain is built from TRBV2 and TRBJ1-5; D not certain. Here the sequenced sample was blood, taken before neoadjuvant nivolumab, alone or with ipilimumab. The sequence came from an adult with non-small cell lung cancer. Some clones in this sample may be carry-over from other donors' samples. The chain's CDR3 is CASNPGDQQPQHF. The CDR3 coding sequence is TGTGCCAGCAACCCGGGAGACCAACAGCCCCAGCATTTT.